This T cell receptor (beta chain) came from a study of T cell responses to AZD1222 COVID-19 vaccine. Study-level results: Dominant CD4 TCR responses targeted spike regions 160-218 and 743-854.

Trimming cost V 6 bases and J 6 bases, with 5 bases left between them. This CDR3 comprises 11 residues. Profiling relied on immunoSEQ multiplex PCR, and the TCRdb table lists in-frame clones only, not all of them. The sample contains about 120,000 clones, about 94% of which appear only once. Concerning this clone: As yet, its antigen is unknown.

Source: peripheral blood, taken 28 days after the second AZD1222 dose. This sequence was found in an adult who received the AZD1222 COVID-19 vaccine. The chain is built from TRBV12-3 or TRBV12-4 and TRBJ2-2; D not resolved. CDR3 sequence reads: CASRDPGELFF. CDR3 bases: TGTGCCAGCAGAGACCCCGGGGAGCTGTTTTTT.